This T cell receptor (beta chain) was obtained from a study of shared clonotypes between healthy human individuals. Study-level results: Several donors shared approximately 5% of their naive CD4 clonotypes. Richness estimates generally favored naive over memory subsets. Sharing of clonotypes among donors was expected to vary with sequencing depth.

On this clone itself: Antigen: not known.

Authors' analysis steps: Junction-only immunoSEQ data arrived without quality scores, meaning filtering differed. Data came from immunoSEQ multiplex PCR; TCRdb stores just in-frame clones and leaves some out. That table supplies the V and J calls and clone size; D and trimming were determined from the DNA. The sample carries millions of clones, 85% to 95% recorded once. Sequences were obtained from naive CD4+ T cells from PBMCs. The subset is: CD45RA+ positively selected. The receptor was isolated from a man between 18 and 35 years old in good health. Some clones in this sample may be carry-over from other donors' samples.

The CDR3 region is CASSPGLAGGDEQFF. CDR3 nucleotide sequence: TGTGCCAGCAGCCCGGGACTAGCGGGTGGGGATGAGCAGTTCTTC. The chain joins TRBV14 to TRBJ2-1, with 12 positions matching TRBD2. With 4 bases clipped from V and 8 bases from J, the junction kept 6 bases outside the gene matches. The CDR3 totals 15 residues. CDR1 is SGHDN, CDR2 FVKESK, per germline.